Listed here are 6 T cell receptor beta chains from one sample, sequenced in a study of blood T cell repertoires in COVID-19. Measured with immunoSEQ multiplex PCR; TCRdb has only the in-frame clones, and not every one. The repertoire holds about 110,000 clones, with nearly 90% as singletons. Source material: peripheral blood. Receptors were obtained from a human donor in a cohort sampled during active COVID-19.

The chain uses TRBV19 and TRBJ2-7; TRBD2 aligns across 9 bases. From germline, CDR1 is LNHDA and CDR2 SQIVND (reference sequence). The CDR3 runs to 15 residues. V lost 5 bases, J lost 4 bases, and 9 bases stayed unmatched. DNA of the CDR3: TGTGCCAGTAGTCCCCGACTAGCGGCCACATACGAGCAGTACTTC. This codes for CASSPRLAATYEQYF.

DNA of the CDR3: TGCGCCAGCAGTCCCGGGACTAGCGGGGGGGCCCTGGAGACCCAGTACTTC. Translating it yields CASSPGTSGGALETQYF. The rearrangement joins TRBV5-1 to TRBJ2-5, with 16 bases matching TRBD2. The ends lost 5 bases at V and 5 bases at J; junction bases unmatched: 9. Germline CDR1 is SGHRS and CDR2 is YFSETQ. The CDR3 consists of 17 residues.

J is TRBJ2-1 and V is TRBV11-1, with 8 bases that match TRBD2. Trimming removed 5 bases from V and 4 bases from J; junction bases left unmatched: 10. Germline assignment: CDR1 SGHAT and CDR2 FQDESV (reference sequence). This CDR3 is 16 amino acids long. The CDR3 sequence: CASSTHTSGAYNEQFF. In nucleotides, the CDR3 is TGTGCCAGCAGCACACATACTAGCGGAGCATACAATGAGCAGTTCTTC.

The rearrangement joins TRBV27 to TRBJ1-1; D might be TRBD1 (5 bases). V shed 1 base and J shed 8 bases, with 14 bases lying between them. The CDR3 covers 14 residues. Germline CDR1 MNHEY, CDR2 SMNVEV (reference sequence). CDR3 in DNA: TGTGCCAGCAGTTTATGGGGCATAACGCAGGAAGCTTTCTTT. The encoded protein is CASSLWGITQEAFF.

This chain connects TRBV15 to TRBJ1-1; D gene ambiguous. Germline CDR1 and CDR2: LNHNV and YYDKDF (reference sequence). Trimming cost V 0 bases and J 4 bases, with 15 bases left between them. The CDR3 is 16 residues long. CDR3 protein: CATSRDLSNLRTEAFF. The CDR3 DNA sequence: TGTGCCACCAGCAGAGATCTCTCAAACCTGCGCACTGAAGCTTTCTTT.

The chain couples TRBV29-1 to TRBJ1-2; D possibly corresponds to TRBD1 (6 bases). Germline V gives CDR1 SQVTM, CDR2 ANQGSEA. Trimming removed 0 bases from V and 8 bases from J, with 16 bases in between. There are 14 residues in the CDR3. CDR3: CSVEEGTGLGGYTF. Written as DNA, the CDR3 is TGCAGCGTTGAAGAGGGTACAGGGCTAGGAGGCTACACCTTC.